One sample yielded the 18 T cell receptor beta chains listed below, sequenced in a study of blood T cell repertoires in COVID-19. Clones were sequenced by immunoSEQ multiplex PCR, and TCRdb holds only the in-frame ones, with some missing. The profile shows about 140,000 clones, 85% of them singletons. Sequencing used peripheral blood. The receptor source for this set is a man aged 50 to 60 with acute or convalescent COVID-19.

The chain couples TRBV28 to TRBJ2-7; possibly TRBD1 for D (6 bases). The V and J ends lost 4 bases and 5 bases respectively, with 15 bases between them. The CDR3 loop spans 14 amino acids. Germline-derived CDR1 and CDR2 are MDHEN and SYDVKM. DNA for the CDR3: TGTGCCAGCAGTTCCACCATACAGGGAGACGAGCAGTACTTC. Protein: CASSSTIQGDEQYF.

V is TRBV5-1 and J is TRBJ1-2; TRBD1 matches at 7 bases. CDR1 is SGHRS, CDR2 YFSETQ, per germline. CDR3 length: 19 amino acids. V was pared by 0 bases and J by 2 bases, with 16 bases of the junction left unmatched. For the CDR3, the DNA is TGCGCCAGCAGCTTGGGGAGGGGGCTTGACGAGAGGCACAACTATGGCTACACCTTC. The encoded protein is CASSLGRGLDERHNYGYTF.

The chain recombines TRBV12-3 or TRBV12-4 with TRBJ2-1; weak D call: TRBD2 (5 bases). CDR3 length equals 13 residues. Trimming stripped 6 bases from V and 3 bases from J, with 9 bases between. This CDR3 reads CASSLTSYNEQFF. The CDR3 nucleotides read TGTGCCAGCAGCCTCACTAGCTACAATGAGCAGTTCTTC.

This chain joins TRBV11-3 and TRBJ2-1, with 7 bases that match TRBD2. There are 15 residues in the CDR3. Trimming took 0 bases from V and 4 from J; bases not matched to a gene: 3. CDR1 and CDR2 from the germline V gene are SGHNT and YENEEA. The CDR3 loop is CASSLEASGYNEQFF. The CDR3 bases are TGTGCCAGCAGCTTAGAGGCTAGCGGTTACAATGAGCAGTTCTTC. The complete variable domain, with remaining parts taken from reference TRBV11-3 and TRBJ2-1, reads EAGVVQSPRYKIIEKKQPVAFWCNPISGHNTLYWYLQNLGQGPELLIRYENEEAVDDSQLPKDRFSAERLKGVDSTLKIQPAELGDSAVYLCASSLEASGYNEQFFGPGTRLTVL.

The chain uses TRBV19 and TRBJ2-3; D unclear. The V and J ends lost 10 bases and 5 bases respectively, with 16 bases between them. This CDR3 comprises 13 residues. Germline V CDR1 and CDR2: LNHDA, SQIVND (reference sequence). DNA of the CDR3: TGTGCCATTTCTTCACTCCTTGGAGATACGCAGTATTTT. It encodes CAISSLLGDTQYF.

The chain couples TRBV6-5 to TRBJ1-4; 7 bases align to TRBD1. J was trimmed by 6 bases and V by 6 bases; bases with no gene match: 4. Per germline, CDR1 MNHEY and CDR2 SVGAGI. The CDR3 totals 13 residues. CDR3 sequence reads: CASSLTGYEKLFF. The CDR3 DNA is TGTGCCAGCAGCTTGACAGGGTATGAAAAACTGTTTTTT.

The chain links TRBV6-5 to TRBJ2-7; D might be TRBD2 (6 bases). V dropped 6 bases and J dropped 6 bases, with 9 bases sitting between them. Per the germline V gene, CDR1 is MNHEY and CDR2 is SVGAGI. This CDR3 is built from 11 residues. CDR3 nucleotide sequence: TGTGCCAGCAGGCGCGGGATCGAGCAGTACTTC. This sequence encodes CASRRGIEQYF.

This clone was counted a single time. The gene calls are TRBV10-3 and TRBJ2-3; no definite D call. CDR1 and CDR2 from the germline V gene are ENHRY and SYGVKD. Trimming pared 5 bases from V and 3 bases from J, leaving 12 bases between. CDR3 length: 14 amino acids. CDR3 sequence reads: CAISPNRRTDTQYF. CDR3 bases: TGTGCCATCAGTCCTAACCGCAGGACAGATACGCAGTATTTT.

V gene TRBV6-2 or TRBV6-3 combines with J gene TRBJ1-1; D is undetermined. Deletions cut 3 bases from V and 1 base from J, with 9 bases between. Per germline, CDR1 MNHEY and CDR2 SVGEGT. The CDR3 consists of 14 residues. CDR3 residues: CASSYLAGNTEAFF. CDR3 coding DNA: TGTGCCAGCAGTTATCTGGCTGGGAACACTGAAGCTTTCTTT.

The chain recombines TRBV3-1 (or the pseudogene TRBV3-2) with TRBJ2-7, with unresolved D. Germline assignment: CDR1 LGHDT and CDR2 YNNKEL (reference sequence). Trimming left V 0 bases short and J 2 bases short, with 8 bases between. The CDR3 runs 14 residues. CDR3 nucleotide sequence: TGTGCCAGCAGCCAAGATATAATCCCCTACGAGCAGTACTTC. As protein: CASSQDIIPYEQYF.

This chain joins TRBV30 and TRBJ1-2; 11 bases agree with TRBD1. Germline lookup yields CDR1 GTSNPN and CDR2 SVGIG (reference sequence). CDR3 length: 14 residues. J lost 4 bases, V lost 3 bases, and 4 bases had no gene match. This chain's CDR3 is CAWRDRGRVYGYTF. The CDR3 coding sequence is TGTGCCTGGAGGGACAGGGGGCGCGTCTATGGCTACACCTTC.

V usage is TRBV28 and J usage is TRBJ2-7, with D tentatively TRBD1 (6 bases). V was clipped by 4 bases and J by 2 bases, with 12 bases between them. The CDR3 sequence is 14 residues long. Germline CDR1 is MDHEN and CDR2 is SYDVKM. The CDR3 DNA reads as TGTGCCAGCAGTTCCAACGACAGGCCCTACGAGCAGTACTTC. Residues: CASSSNDRPYEQYF.

V usage is TRBV3-1 (or the pseudogene TRBV3-2) and J usage is TRBJ1-6, with TRBD1 matching over 10 bases. CDR3 size: 15 residues. Germline-derived CDR1 and CDR2 are LGHDT and YNNKEL (reference sequence). The junction had 7 bases not matched to a gene; V was cut back by 7 bases and J by 7 bases. CDR3 DNA: TGTGCCAGCAAGCCTGAGGACAGGGGGAATTCACCCCTCCACTTT. Translation gives CASKPEDRGNSPLHF.

This sequence joins TRBV19 and TRBJ1-1; the match to TRBD1 covers 7 bases. Trimming removed 6 bases from V and 4 bases from J; junction bases left unmatched: 11. This CDR3 is 15 amino acids long. Looked up from germline, CDR1 is LNHDA and CDR2 is SQIVND (reference sequence). CDR3 loop: CASRTPTGRSTEAFF. Here the CDR3 DNA reads TGTGCCAGTAGAACCCCGACAGGGCGGAGCACTGAAGCTTTCTTT.

This clone was found once. The chain combines TRBV30 with TRBJ2-2; TRBD1 agrees at 11 bases. The germline CDR1 and CDR2 sequences are GTSNPN and SVGIG (reference sequence). There are 16 residues in the CDR3. V was clipped by 2 bases and J by 0 bases; unmatched bases: 2. CDR3 sequence: CAWSRTGGANTGELFF. CDR3 nucleotide sequence: TGTGCCTGGAGTAGGACAGGGGGCGCGAACACCGGGGAGCTGTTTTTT.

The CDR3 spells CASSYGTAYEQYF. Here the CDR3 DNA reads TGCGCCAGCAGTTACGGGACAGCCTACGAGCAGTACTTC. The gene calls are TRBV10-2 and TRBJ2-7, with 7 positions matching TRBD1. V lost 5 bases to trimming and J lost 2 bases; unmatched junction nucleotides: 3. From germline, CDR1 is WSHSY and CDR2 SAAADI. The CDR3 consists of 13 residues.

This chain connects TRBV10-2 to TRBJ2-1; 7 bases fit TRBD2. Germline V CDR1 and CDR2: WSHSY, SAAADI. There are 13 residues in the CDR3. V lost 8 bases, J lost 2 bases, and 3 bases stayed unmatched. CDR3 DNA: TGCGCCAGCCAACGGGGGGCCTACAATGAGCAGTTCTTC. Translated: CASQRGAYNEQFF.

The gene calls are TRBV2 and TRBJ2-1; TRBD2 agrees at 14 bases. Germline V gene lookup returns CDR1 SNHLY and CDR2 FYNNEI. CDR3 size: 15 residues. V dropped 8 bases and J dropped 4; count of bases not matched to a gene: 4. The CDR3 sequence is CASGGLAGAYNEQFF. The CDR3 DNA follows: TGTGCCAGCGGGGGACTAGCGGGAGCGTACAATGAGCAGTTCTTC.